The rows below give T cell receptor beta chains drawn from one sample of a study of regulatory T cells in long-lasting Graves disease. In TCRdb, the multiplex PCR reads were re-called with MiXCR into one record per CDR3 protein. Among approximately 560,000 distinct CDR3 sequences, around 16% were seen once, and the ten largest hold about 12%. This same sample was also taken into another study, of T cells in Graves' hyperthyroidism and ophthalmopathy.

Sample: peripheral blood mononuclear cells (PBMCs), taken at new diagnosis, from a patient treated with antithyroid drugs. The source is a man between 18 and 35 years old with Graves disease. The CDR3 runs from the conserved cysteine through the conserved F or W. Each record gives: D gene, J gene, V gene, clone size, CDR3 DNA, CDR3 protein. D genes are given only for firm matches. For some rows the clone size is stated as once, few or many, or as a class when expanded; others skip it.

TRBD1,TRBJ1-2,TRBV7-8,few,TGTGCCAGCAGTTTACTTCAGGGGGGTGGGTACACCTTC,CASSLLQGGGYTF
.,TRBJ2-3,TRBV20-1,.,TGCAGTGCTAGAGTGAGGGACAACACAGATACGCAGTATTTT,CSARVRDNTDTQYF
TRBD1,TRBJ2-7,TRBV2,many,TGTGCCAGCAAGAAAGGGGACAGGGGCTTCTACGAGCAGTACTTC,CASKKGDRGFYEQYF
.,TRBJ1-4,TRBV28,many,TGTGCCAGCAGTTTACGGCGGGGAGGGGAAAAACTGTTTTTT,CASSLRRGGEKLFF
TRBD1,TRBJ2-1,TRBV9,.,TGTGCCAGCAGCGTAGGGGCAGGGGGCTATGAGCAGTTCTTC,CASSVGAGGYEQFF
TRBD2,TRBJ2-1,TRBV19,.,TGTGCCAGTAGTTTTATAGCGGGAAAGTTGTACAATGAGCAGTTCTTC,CASSFIAGKLYNEQFF
TRBD1,TRBJ1-1,TRBV28,few,TGTACCAGCAGTTTGACAGGGGGGGGGATGAACACTGAAGCTTTCTTT,CTSSLTGGGMNTEAFF
.,TRBJ1-1,TRBV19,few,TGTGCCAGTAGTATATTAGACTCCGGGAACACTGAAGCTTTCTTT,CASSILDSGNTEAFF
TRBD1,TRBJ1-2,TRBV6-2/TRBV6-3,few,TGTGCCAGCAGTTCCCACAGGGGGACCTATGGCTACACCTTC,CASSSHRGTYGYTF
.,TRBJ1-5,TRBV29-1,many,TGCAGCGTTGAGACAGATAGCAATCAGCCCCAGCATTTT,CSVETDSNQPQHF
TRBD2,TRBJ2-1,TRBV20-1,few,TGCAGTGCCCCGTCACAAGGACTAGCGGGAGACCTCGGGGCGGGTGAGCAGTTCTTC,CSAPSQGLAGDLGAGEQFF
.,TRBJ1-5,TRBV27,.,TGTGCCAGCACCCCCCAGGGCAATCAGCCCCAGCATTTT,CASTPQGNQPQHF
.,TRBJ1-2,TRBV18,.,TGTGCCAGCTCGTTGACAGGTCAGGACTATGGCTACACCTTC,CASSLTGQDYGYTF
TRBD2,TRBJ2-7,TRBV3-1,few,TGTGCCAGCAGCCGCAAATGGACTAGCGGGACCTCCTACGAGCAGTACTTC,CASSRKWTSGTSYEQYF
TRBD1,TRBJ1-1,TRBV30,many,TGTGCCTGGAGTGTGGGGACAGGGAGGAGCACTGAAGCTTTCTTT,CAWSVGTGRSTEAFF
.,TRBJ1-4,TRBV2,.,TGTGCCAGCAGTGAAACGGGGCAGGGGAATGAAAAACTGTTTTTT,CASSETGQGNEKLFF
TRBD2,TRBJ2-5,TRBV10-1,few,TGCGCCAGCCCCTCCGGAGCGGGAGGGCCTGTTGCGCAAGAGACCCAGTACTTC,CASPSGAGGPVAQETQYF
.,TRBJ2-2,TRBV27,many,TGTGCCAGCAGTTCCGGACAGACGAACACCGGGGAGCTGTTTTTT,CASSSGQTNTGELFF
.,TRBJ1-1,TRBV7-6,.,TGTGCCAGCAGCTTAGATGGGGGGGCGCCGAGAAACACTGAAGCTTTCTTT,CASSLDGGAPRNTEAFF
.,TRBJ2-5,TRBV2,many,TGTGCCAGCAGAACTCTGGAGGGGTTAATCCGCCAACAAGAGACCCAGTACTTC,CASRTLEGLIRQQETQYF